A single sample is the source of the 28 T cell receptor beta chains below, sequenced in a study of blood T cells in healthy people across ages. A second PCR, run for roughly 7 to 12 cycles, used a sample-barcoded 5' primer plus a J-beta primer mix. TCRdb itself ran the 5' RACE reads through MiXCR, one entry per CDR3 protein. The profile shows 910,000 or so distinct CDR3 sequences, 51% of them singletons. Source material: blood. These receptors were obtained from a woman in her fifties or sixties in good health.

The table lists this clonotype with a few counts. The chain has TRBV27 and TRBJ2-7, with unresolved D. The CDR3 is made up of 16 amino acids. The V gene's germline CDR1 is MNHEY and CDR2 SMNVEV (reference sequence). Deletions cut 5 bases from V and 0 bases from J, with 17 bases between. This CDR3 reads CASSTPRTIFSYEQYF. DNA of the CDR3: TGTGCCAGCAGTACACCACGGACGATATTCTCCTACGAGCAGTACTTC.

This clonotype was picked up a small number of times. The chain links TRBV27 to TRBJ2-7; no firm D call. This CDR3 region has 13 residues. Germline values: CDR1 MNHEY, CDR2 SMNVEV (reference sequence). V was trimmed by 4 bases and J by 2 bases, leaving 9 bases between them. The CDR3: CASSWTSPYEQYF. As DNA, the CDR3 is TGTGCCAGCAGTTGGACGTCCCCCTACGAGCAGTACTTC.

This sequence joins TRBV6-6 and TRBJ2-1; TRBD2 matches at 7 bases. The V gene's germline CDR1 is MNHNY and CDR2 SVGAGI (reference sequence). With 5 bases clipped from V and 7 bases from J, the junction kept 17 bases outside the gene matches. The CDR3 totals 17 residues. CDR3 DNA: TGTGCCAGCAGTGTCACTCCCCCGGGACTACATGCTAATGAGCAGTTCTTC. Protein product: CASSVTPPGLHANEQFF.

The rearrangement links TRBV6-6 to TRBJ1-4; 7 positions match TRBD1. V gave up 2 bases and J gave up 4 bases; unmatched junction bases: 4. This CDR3 region has 15 residues. Germline V gene lookup returns CDR1 MNHNY and CDR2 SVGAGI (reference sequence). The CDR3 DNA sequence: TGTGCCAGCAGTTACCGGGACAGCCGTAATGAAAAACTGTTTTTT. This sequence encodes CASSYRDSRNEKLFF.

The gene calls are TRBV20-1 and TRBJ2-3, with a possible D match to TRBD1 (6 bases). The germline V and J ends were trimmed by 3 bases and 1 base, with 14 bases remaining between them. The germline V gene encodes CDR1 DFQATT and CDR2 SNEGSKA (reference sequence). CDR3 size: 15 residues. CDR3 amino acids: CSASFPGEGTDTQYF. The CDR3 bases are TGCAGTGCTAGTTTTCCAGGGGAAGGCACAGATACGCAGTATTTT.

This chain joins TRBV7-6 and TRBJ2-3; D might be TRBD2 (5 bases). V was pared by 5 bases and J by 0 bases, with 12 bases between. The CDR3 has 15 amino acids. Germline CDR1 is SGHVS and CDR2 is FNYEAQ. The DNA for the CDR3 is TGTGCCAGCAGCCGGGAAGCCTGGAGCACAGATACGCAGTATTTT. This gives the protein CASSREAWSTDTQYF.

This clonotype has only a few counts. The chain uses TRBV7-9 and TRBJ2-1; 8 bases match TRBD2. CDR3 length: 19 residues. V lost 1 base to trimming and J lost 0 bases; unmatched junction nucleotides: 11. CDR1 and CDR2 (germline): SEHNR, FQNEAQ (reference sequence). CDR3 nucleotide sequence: TGTGCCAGCAGCTTAGACGCTCAGCAGCGGGAGAGCTCCTACAATGAGCAGTTCTTC. Translated, it gives CASSLDAQQRESSYNEQFF.

This chain connects TRBV20-1 to TRBJ1-6; D perhaps matches TRBD1 (5 bases). V was trimmed by 0 bases and J by 8 bases, leaving 14 bases between them. CDR3 size: 15 residues. Germline V gives CDR1 DFQATT, CDR2 SNEGSKA (reference sequence). The CDR3 DNA sequence: TGCAGTGCTAGAGATCGTCCATCCAGGGATTCACCCCTCCACTTT. It is translated as CSARDRPSRDSPLHF.

In this sample, this clonotype turned up many times. J is TRBJ2-6 and V is TRBV29-1; unclear D gene. V lost 5 bases and J 2 bases, leaving 7 bases between the germline ends. In germline, CDR1 is SQVTM, CDR2 ANQGSEA. The length of the CDR3 is 13 residues. DNA for the CDR3: TGCAGCGTTATCTTCCCTGGGGCCAACGTCCTGACTTTC. Protein product: CSVIFPGANVLTF. Filled out from reference TRBV29-1 and TRBJ2-6, the complete variable domain reads SAVISQKPSRDICQRGTSLTIQCQVDSQVTMMFWYRQQPGQSLTLIATANQGSEATYESGFVIDKFPISRPNLTFSTLTVSNMSPEDSSIYLCSVIFPGANVLTFGAGSRLTVL.

This clonotype was seen only once. The rearrangement joins TRBV12-3 or TRBV12-4 to TRBJ1-5, with unresolved D. V was clipped by 5 bases and J by 3 bases, with 11 bases between them. The CDR3 has 14 residues. The CDR3: CASSVVADNQPQHF. The DNA of the CDR3 is TGTGCCAGCAGTGTAGTGGCGGACAATCAGCCCCAGCATTTT.

The genes are TRBV7-2 and TRBJ2-2; 10 positions agree with TRBD2. CDR3 length equals 17 residues. Trimming took 2 bases from V and 7 from J; bases not matched to a gene: 10. Germline assignment: CDR1 SGHTA and CDR2 FQGNSA. The CDR3 loop reads CASSLLVLAGAGGELFF. Here the CDR3 DNA reads TGTGCCAGCAGCTTATTGGTCCTAGCGGGAGCCGGCGGGGAGCTGTTTTTT.

The chain recombines TRBV27 with TRBJ2-7; D is ambiguous. Trimming left V 8 bases short and J 3 bases short, with 8 bases between. This CDR3 region has 11 residues. The germline CDR1 and CDR2 sequences are MNHEY and SMNVEV (reference sequence). CDR3 coding DNA: TGTGCCAGCCAGAGTCTCTACGAGCAGTACTTC. Encoded protein: CASQSLYEQYF.

The chain combines TRBV15 with TRBJ2-1; D is perhaps TRBD2 (5 bases). The CDR3 contains 13 residues. Germline lookup yields CDR1 LNHNV and CDR2 YYDKDF (reference sequence). V was clipped by 2 bases and J by 11 bases, with 13 bases between them. The CDR3 DNA sequence: TGTGCCACCAGCAGATTCGGACTTGTTCAGCAGTTCTTC. Amino acid sequence: CATSRFGLVQQFF. Full variable domain (missing parts from reference TRBV15 and TRBJ2-1): DAMVIQNPRYQVTQFGKPVTLSCSQTLNHNVMYWYQQKSSQAPKLLFHYYDKDFNNEADTPDNFQSRRPNTSFCFLDIRSPGLGDTAMYLCATSRFGLVQQFFGPGTRLTVL.

The V call is TRBV2, the J call TRBJ1-4; 7 positions agree with TRBD1. The germline V gene encodes CDR1 SNHLY and CDR2 FYNNEI. The CDR3 totals 18 residues. The V gene end was trimmed by 6 bases and the J gene end by 8 bases; junction bases not matched to a gene: 21. This CDR3 reads CASSETNFGQEVREKLFF. As DNA, the CDR3 is TGTGCCAGCAGCGAAACCAATTTCGGACAGGAAGTACGGGAAAAACTGTTTTTT.

J is TRBJ2-3 and V is TRBV29-1, with a weak D call TRBD2 (6 bases). The CDR3 covers 14 residues. The germline V gene encodes CDR1 SQVTM and CDR2 ANQGSEA. Trimming removed 1 base from V and 5 bases from J, with 13 bases in between. The CDR3 region is CSVEVRGGIDTQYF. CDR3 bases: TGCAGCGTTGAAGTTAGGGGAGGTATAGATACGCAGTATTTT.

This clonotype was seen only a few times. This rearrangement joins TRBV30 to TRBJ2-3; D possibly uses TRBD1 or TRBD2 (6 bases each). V lost 0 bases and J lost 6, with 7 bases in between. In germline, CDR1 is GTSNPN, CDR2 SVGIG (reference sequence). CDR3 length equals 12 residues. CDR3 sequence (DNA): TGTGCCTGGAGTGTAGGGGGGGATACGCAGTATTTT. Its protein is CAWSVGGDTQYF.

A few counts support this clonotype. V usage is TRBV7-2 and J usage is TRBJ2-1, with D possibly TRBD2 on 5 matching bases. The CDR3 sequence is 15 residues long. Germline loops: CDR1 SGHTA, CDR2 FQGNSA. V shed 2 bases and J shed 1 base, with 9 bases lying between them. The CDR3 nucleotides are TGTGCCAGCAGCTTACGAGCGGCTTCCTACAATGAGCAGTTCTTC. It translates to CASSLRAASYNEQFF.

The V gene is TRBV28, the J gene TRBJ2-5; 11 bases are shared with TRBD2. Germline loops: CDR1 MDHEN, CDR2 SYDVKM. The CDR3 is 18 residues long. With V trimmed by 4 bases and J by 5 bases, 15 bases remained unmatched. The CDR3 reads CASSYPVLAGGNWETQYF. Here the CDR3 DNA reads TGTGCCAGCAGTTATCCGGTGCTAGCGGGAGGAAATTGGGAGACCCAGTACTTC. Supplemented by reference TRBV28 and TRBJ2-5, the full variable domain reads DVKVTQSSRYLVKRTGEKVFLECVQDMDHENMFWYRQDPGLGLRLIYFSYDVKMKEKGDIPEGYSVSREKKERFSLILESASTNQTSMYLCASSYPVLAGGNWETQYFGPGTRLLVL.

This CDR3 is CASSLADGLAGVNEQFF. DNA for the CDR3: TGCGCCAGCAGCTTGGCCGACGGACTAGCGGGAGTCAATGAGCAGTTCTTC. The chain employs TRBV5-1 and TRBJ2-1; 13 bases agree with TRBD2. The CDR3 length is 17 residues. V trimming: 0 bases; J trimming: 6 bases; junction bases outside the gene matches: 6. Germline loops: CDR1 SGHRS, CDR2 YFSETQ.

This sequence joins TRBV5-1 and TRBJ2-3; TRBD2 might be the D (5 bases). V lost 1 base, J lost 4 bases, and 10 bases lay in between. CDR1 is SGHRS, CDR2 YFSETQ, per germline. This CDR3 region has 14 residues. The DNA of the CDR3 is TGCGCCAGCAGCTTGCGGCTAGCAGCAGATACGCAGTATTTT. It encodes CASSLRLAADTQYF. The variable domain in full, completed from reference TRBV5-1 and TRBJ2-3, reads KAGVTQTPRYLIKTRGQQVTLSCSPISGHRSVSWYQQTPGQGLQFLFEYFSETQRNKGNFPGRFSGRQFSNSRSEMNVSTLELGDSALYLCASSLRLAADTQYFGPGTRLTVL.

The sample holds a few counts of this clonotype. The chain has TRBV12-3 or TRBV12-4 and TRBJ2-3; TRBD2 matches at 9 bases. The CDR3 totals 16 residues. V trimming: 3 bases; J trimming: 5 bases; junction bases outside the gene matches: 9. CDR3 in amino acids: CASSLWGSGSVDTQYF. CDR3 nucleotides: TGTGCCAGCAGTTTGTGGGGTAGCGGGAGTGTAGATACGCAGTATTTT.

The J gene is TRBJ1-5, the V gene TRBV6-5; the match to TRBD1 covers 12 bases. This CDR3 region has 16 residues. CDR1 and CDR2 (germline): MNHEY, SVGAGI. The V and J ends lost 5 bases and 11 bases, in that order; junction bases with no gene match: 13. CDR3: CASSKSPGQGAPAQHF. CDR3 nucleotide sequence: TGTGCCAGCAGTAAAAGCCCGGGACAGGGGGCGCCGGCCCAGCATTTT.

This clonotype came up a few times. The chain has TRBV15 and TRBJ2-5, with TRBD2 matching 10 bases. Losses at the gene ends were 0 bases for V and 3 bases for J; bases not matched to a gene: 1. This CDR3 is 15 amino acids long. Germline loops: CDR1 LNHNV, CDR2 YYDKDF (reference sequence). The CDR3 nucleotides are TGTGCCACCAGCAGAGATGGGACTAGCGAAGAGACCCAGTACTTC. Its translation is CATSRDGTSEETQYF.

V is TRBV11-1 and J is TRBJ1-4, with D hard to call. Trimming took 5 bases from V and 10 from J, leaving 14 bases between them. The CDR3 loop spans 13 amino acids. CDR1 is SGHAT and CDR2 is FQDESV in the germline V gene (reference sequence). For the CDR3, the DNA is TGTGCCAGCAGCAGGGAGACGGTTGGAAAACTGTTTTTT. This encodes CASSRETVGKLFF.

The chain has TRBV20-1 and TRBJ2-1; 11 nucleotides line up with TRBD2. The J segment lost 7 bases and the V segment lost 6 bases, leaving 8 bases of the junction unmatched. This CDR3 has 14 residues. Germline V gene sequence: CDR1 DFQATT, CDR2 SNEGSKA (reference sequence). DNA of the CDR3: TGCAGTGCCGTACTAGCGGGAGTGAGGAATGAGCAGTTCTTC. Its translation: CSAVLAGVRNEQFF.

The gene calls are TRBV29-1 and TRBJ2-2; D is uncertain. The V and J ends lost 4 bases and 4 bases respectively, with 4 bases between them. CDR3 size: 11 residues. Germline assignment: CDR1 SQVTM and CDR2 ANQGSEA. In DNA, the CDR3 is TGCAGCGTTGCACTCACCGGGGAGCTGTTTTTT. It yields the protein CSVALTGELFF.

In this sample, this clonotype turned up once. The chain joins TRBV20-1 to TRBJ2-7, with a tentative D call TRBD2 (6 bases). Deletions cut 1 base from V and 2 bases from J, with 12 bases between. This CDR3 spans 14 amino acids. Germline assignment: CDR1 DFQATT and CDR2 SNEGSKA (reference sequence). The DNA for the CDR3 is TGCAGTGCTAGAGCTGAGGGGAGGACCTACGAGCAGTACTTC. It encodes CSARAEGRTYEQYF.

This clonotype was found a few times. The V gene is TRBV20-1, the J gene TRBJ2-5; 8 bases match TRBD1. The CDR3 is 14 residues long. With V trimmed by 5 bases and J by 5 bases, 10 bases remained unmatched. Germline values: CDR1 DFQATT, CDR2 SNEGSKA (reference sequence). Written as DNA, the CDR3 is TGCAGTGCTCATCCAGGGGGCAGCGGGGAGACCCAGTACTTC. Protein: CSAHPGGSGETQYF.